Listed here are 21 T cell receptor beta chains from one sample, sequenced in a study of blood T cell repertoires in COVID-19 (TCRdb year 2020). Library generation was performed with the immunoSEQ multiplex PCR assay. Drawn from immuneACCESS, this table holds only the in-frame rearrangements with V and J called that TCRdb kept. Clones are partly lost; checked studies trace under half to an unresolved V gene and leave the rest unexplained. The sample table records 500,000 to 600,000 clones; approximately 88% of these occur just once. Roughly 7.3% of the sample goes to the ten largest clones. The sequenced material came from peripheral blood. Every receptor here comes from a woman aged 50 to 65 with COVID-19, enrolled during active disease.

The chain recombines TRBV27 with TRBJ1-1; D is ambiguous. The CDR3 extends over 12 amino acids. Germline CDR1 MNHEY, CDR2 SMNVEV (reference sequence). The germline V and J ends were trimmed by 8 bases and 6 bases, with 13 bases remaining between them. The CDR3 nucleotides are TGTGCCAGCCGTTCCATGATAGCTGAAGCTTTCTTT. It specifies CASRSMIAEAFF.

This clone appeared once. The rearrangement joins TRBV28 to TRBJ2-1; 15 nucleotides agree with TRBD2. V shed 6 bases, J shed 7 bases, and the junction held 22 bases outside the gene matches. CDR3 length equals 21 residues. Germline CDR1 MDHEN, CDR2 SYDVKM. Here the CDR3 DNA reads TGTGCCAGCAGCCCTTTAGGACCCATCCGGACTAGCGGGGGGGCCGGGAATGAGCAGTTCTTC. Translating it yields CASSPLGPIRTSGGAGNEQFF.

The chain uses TRBV29-1 and TRBJ1-2, with TRBD1 matching 8 bases. V was pared by 6 bases and J by 3 bases, with 6 bases of the junction left unmatched. Germline CDR1 and CDR2: SQVTM and ANQGSEA. The CDR3 is 13 residues long. The CDR3 loop reads CSVPDREDYGYTF. The CDR3 nucleotides are TGCAGCGTGCCGGACAGGGAGGACTATGGCTACACCTTC.

The V gene is TRBV5-4, the J gene TRBJ2-3, with a weak D call TRBD1 (6 bases). The CDR3 contains 19 residues. CDR1 is SGHNT and CDR2 is YYREEE in the germline V gene (reference sequence). Trimming pared 0 bases from V and 0 bases from J, leaving 20 bases between. CDR3 bases: TGTGCCAGCAGCTTGGTCCTGTTCAGGGGCCTAGCTAGCACAGATACGCAGTATTTT. This codes for CASSLVLFRGLASTDTQYF.

This chain connects TRBV12-3 or TRBV12-4 to TRBJ2-7; possible D gene TRBD1, 6 bases. This CDR3 is 12 amino acids long. With 8 bases removed from V and 3 bases from J, the gap between germline ends came to 11 bases. In DNA, the CDR3 is TGTGCCAGCGGGGGCAGTTACTACGAGCAGTACTTC. It is translated as CASGGSYYEQYF.

V gene TRBV4-1 combines with J gene TRBJ1-2; D gene unclear. The CDR3 is 14 amino acids. V was trimmed by 0 bases and J by 4 bases, leaving 9 bases between them. Per germline, CDR1 MGHRA and CDR2 YSYEKL. As DNA, the CDR3 is TGCGCCAGCAGCCAAGATCGAGGAGTCTATGGCTACACCTTC. Its protein product is CASSQDRGVYGYTF.

This clone has only one observation. V is TRBV27 and J is TRBJ2-7, with TRBD2 matching 9 bases. With 2 bases clipped from V and 0 bases from J, the junction kept 11 bases outside the gene matches. This CDR3 is 18 amino acids long. Per germline, CDR1 MNHEY and CDR2 SMNVEV (reference sequence). CDR3 in amino acids: CASSLKAGGPHISYEQYF. The CDR3 DNA sequence: TGTGCCAGCAGTTTAAAAGCGGGGGGACCCCACATCTCCTACGAGCAGTACTTC.

This rearrangement joins TRBV6-5 to TRBJ1-6, with TRBD1 identical over 8 bases. V shed 4 bases, J shed 7 bases, and the junction held 9 bases outside the gene matches. The CDR3 extends over 16 amino acids. Germline CDR1 MNHEY, CDR2 SVGAGI. Written as DNA, the CDR3 is TGTGCCAGCAGTTTCCGCCCGGACAGGGTGAATTCACCCCTCCACTTT. Amino acid sequence: CASSFRPDRVNSPLHF.

The chain combines TRBV7-6 with TRBJ2-3, with 7 bases identical to TRBD1. Trimming took 7 bases from V and 1 from J; bases not matched to a gene: 5. CDR1 and CDR2 from the germline V gene are SGHVS and FNYEAQ. The CDR3 is 14 residues long. CDR3 in amino acids: CASTRQGGTDTQYF. The DNA of the CDR3 is TGTGCCAGCACCCGACAGGGAGGCACAGATACGCAGTATTTT.

This clone was seen once. The chain employs TRBV30 and TRBJ1-4; D gene unclear. This CDR3 has 13 amino acids. V dropped 5 bases and J dropped 4 bases, with 11 bases sitting between them. The germline gives CDR1 GTSNPN, CDR2 SVGIG (reference sequence). In nucleotides, the CDR3 is TGTGCCTGGGGCCGGGGTTTTAATGAAAAACTGTTTTTT. This sequence encodes CAWGRGFNEKLFF.

This chain joins TRBV5-4 and TRBJ2-3; weak D call: TRBD2 (5 bases). The CDR3 contains 15 residues. The V gene's germline CDR1 is SGHNT and CDR2 YYREEE (reference sequence). Trimming took off 4 bases at V and 3 bases at J, with 15 bases between the two ends. CDR3 coding DNA: TGTGCCAGCAGCGACCGGGGATTTTTGACAGATACGCAGTATTTT. This sequence encodes CASSDRGFLTDTQYF.

This clone was counted a single time. The V and J genes are TRBV5-4 and TRBJ1-2; D gene uncertain. CDR3 length: 14 residues. V was cut by 4 bases and J by 0 bases, with 10 bases left in between. Per germline, CDR1 SGHNT and CDR2 YYREEE (reference sequence). The CDR3 coding sequence is TGTGCCAGCAGCGGAGTTGCGTCTAACTATGGCTACACCTTC. This encodes CASSGVASNYGYTF.

Concerning this clone itself: Given the absence of the conserved phenylalanine or tryptophan at the CDR3 end, a read error is likely. The limits of the CDR3 on the DNA are not certain, so only TCRdb's listed CDR3 is given. The rearrangement joins TRBV18 to TRBJ1-2; the table calls TRBD1, which could not be checked here. The CDR3 is 12 amino acids in total, end residues counted. Germline CDR1 is KGHSH and CDR2 is LQKENI. The CDR3 loop is CASSTGTGAIRL.

The chain uses TRBV19 and TRBJ2-3, with TRBD1 matching 12 bases. CDR3 size: 16 residues. Trimming took 7 bases from V and 4 from J; bases not matched to a gene: 9. Germline V gene sequence: CDR1 LNHDA, CDR2 SQIVND (reference sequence). CDR3 bases: TGTGCCAGTACCCTTTCCGGGACAGGGGGCGCAGATACGCAGTATTTT. Protein product: CASTLSGTGGADTQYF.

A note on this clone: One end of the junction fails to match germline, which may point to a read error. The chain joins TRBV24-1 to TRBJ2-5, with TRBD1 as a possible D gene (6 bases). Germline CDR1 is KGHDR and CDR2 is SFDVKD. This CDR3 has 15 amino acids. As DNA, the CDR3 is TGTGCCACCAGTGAATCCGAACCGGGACAAGGGACCCAGTACTTC. Protein product: CATSESEPGQGTQYF.

The V gene is TRBV2, the J gene TRBJ2-1; D ambiguous. The germline V gene has CDR1 SNHLY and CDR2 FYNNEI. Trimming pared 5 bases from V and 8 bases from J, leaving 10 bases between. The CDR3 contains 12 residues. CDR3 sequence reads: CASSLTQDEQFF. CDR3 coding DNA: TGTGCCAGCAGTCTAACTCAGGATGAGCAGTTCTTC.

The V and J genes are TRBV7-9 and TRBJ1-2, with a tentative D call TRBD1 (6 bases). Germline CDR1 and CDR2: SEHNR and FQNEAQ (reference sequence). Trimming pared 5 bases from V and 8 bases from J, leaving 15 bases between. The CDR3 is 13 residues long. The CDR3: CASSPGGGFGYTF. CDR3 nucleotides: TGTGCCAGCAGCCCCGGGGGGGGCTTCGGCTACACCTTC.

CDR3 nucleotide sequence: TGTGCCAGCAGCGCTGCCCTTATGAACAGGGAATCTGGAAACACCATATATTTT. Translating it yields CASSAALMNRESGNTIYF. The chain carries TRBV11-2 and TRBJ1-3, with D tentatively TRBD1 (6 bases). Germline assignment: CDR1 SGHAT and CDR2 FQNNGV. The CDR3 runs 18 residues. With 5 bases removed from V and 1 base from J, the gap between germline ends came to 21 bases.

The V call is TRBV2, the J call TRBJ1-2; 8 nucleotides align to TRBD1. V gave up 6 bases and J gave up 5 bases; unmatched junction bases: 5. The CDR3 spans 13 residues. CDR1 is SNHLY and CDR2 is FYNNEI in the germline V gene. CDR3 residues: CASRPGQAYGYTF. In nucleotides, the CDR3 is TGTGCCAGCAGACCGGGACAGGCTTATGGCTACACCTTC.

This clone was seen just once. The chain joins TRBV6-6 to TRBJ2-7; possibly TRBD1 for D (7 bases). Germline V gene data show CDR1 as MNHNY and CDR2 as SVGAGI (reference sequence). V lost 5 bases and J lost 3, with 20 bases in between. This CDR3 has 16 residues. The CDR3 here is CASSRLGDRVSYEQYF. CDR3 nucleotides: TGTGCCAGCAGTCGACTAGGTGACAGGGTGAGCTACGAGCAGTACTTC.

The gene calls are TRBV7-2 and TRBJ2-2, with 9 positions matching TRBD2. CDR1 and CDR2 from the germline V gene are SGHTA and FQGNSA. The trim removed 10 bases at V and 2 bases at J, leaving 5 bases unmatched. The CDR3 consists of 14 residues. The chain's CDR3 is CATGTSLNTGELFF. The CDR3, as DNA: TGTGCCACCGGGACTAGCCTAAACACCGGGGAGCTGTTTTTT.